This T cell receptor beta chain stems from a study of blood T cell repertoires in COVID-19. The ends lost 4 bases at V and 2 bases at J; junction bases unmatched: 4. Germline V gene data show CDR1 as SGHDT and CDR2 as YYEEEE. The CDR3 loop spans 14 amino acids. TCRdb's copy holds only in-frame clones and misses some; the assay was immunoSEQ multiplex PCR. Among about 230,000 clones listed, roughly 88% were seen once. The sample consisted of peripheral blood. This TCR derives from a woman in her thirties or forties who had recovered from COVID-19. The chain couples TRBV5-6 to TRBJ2-7, with 9 bases that match TRBD1. The CDR3 reads CASSPGTGTYEQYF. DNA of the CDR3: TGTGCCAGCAGCCCCGGGACAGGGACCTACGAGCAGTACTTC.